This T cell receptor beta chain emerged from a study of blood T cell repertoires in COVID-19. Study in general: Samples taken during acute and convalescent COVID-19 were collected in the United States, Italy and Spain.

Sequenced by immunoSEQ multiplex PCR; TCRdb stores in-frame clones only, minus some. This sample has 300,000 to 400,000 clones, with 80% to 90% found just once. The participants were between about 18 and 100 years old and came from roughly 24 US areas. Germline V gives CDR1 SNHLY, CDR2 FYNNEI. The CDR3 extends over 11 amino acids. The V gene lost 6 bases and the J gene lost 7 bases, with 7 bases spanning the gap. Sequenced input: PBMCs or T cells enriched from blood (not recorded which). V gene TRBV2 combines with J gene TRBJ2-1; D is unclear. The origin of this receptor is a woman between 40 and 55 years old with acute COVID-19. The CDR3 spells CASRAKNEQFF. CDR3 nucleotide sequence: TGTGCCAGCAGGGCAAAAAATGAGCAGTTCTTC.